The next 6 T cell receptor beta chains were all read from a single sample in a study of identical twins. One entry per CDR3 protein, called by TCRdb with MiXCR from the 5' RACE reads. The table lists about 490,000 distinct CDR3 sequences, approximately 14% of them singletons. The same sample was also studied in work on yellow fever vaccine responses in identical twins.

Specimen: CD4+ T cells sorted from blood. The origin of the receptors is a woman under 30 in good health.

This clonotype was counted only a few times. The chain combines TRBV12-3 or TRBV12-4 with TRBJ1-2; 7 bases align to TRBD1. The CDR3 contains 17 residues. With 5 bases clipped from V and 6 bases from J, the junction kept 18 bases outside the gene matches. The DNA of the CDR3 is TGTGCCAGCAGTGGTAACTCCGGGACAGACAGGTCAAATGGCTACACCTTC. Amino acids: CASSGNSGTDRSNGYTF.

This clonotype has just a few counts. The chain has TRBV20-1 and TRBJ2-7; TRBD2 aligns across 7 bases. Trimming removed 3 bases from V and 4 bases from J; junction bases left unmatched: 9. The CDR3 is 14 amino acids. Germline lookup yields CDR1 DFQATT and CDR2 SNEGSKA (reference sequence). CDR3 amino acids: CSARESGGRYEQYF. The DNA for the CDR3 is TGCAGTGCTAGGGAATCGGGGGGAAGGTACGAGCAGTACTTC.

This clonotype has at least ten counts. The CDR3: CATSDFGQPQHF. CDR3 coding DNA: TGTGCCACCAGTGATTTCGGGCAGCCCCAGCATTTT. V usage is TRBV24-1 and J usage is TRBJ1-5; D unclear. Trimming pared 1 base from V and 7 bases from J, leaving 4 bases between. CDR1 KGHDR and CDR2 SFDVKD come from the germline V gene. The CDR3 is 12 amino acids.

This chain connects TRBV11-2 to TRBJ2-1; 13 bases are a match to TRBD2. Germline CDR1 and CDR2: SGHAT and FQNNGV. The CDR3 runs to 15 residues. The junction had 8 bases not matched to a gene; V was cut back by 5 bases and J by 10 bases. CDR3 DNA sequence: TGTGCCAGCAGCCTCGGACTAGCGGGAGCTTTAGAGCAGTTCTTC. The encoded protein is CASSLGLAGALEQFF.

The chain couples TRBV5-4 to TRBJ2-7; 8 nucleotides align to TRBD1. The length of the CDR3 is 14 residues. V lost 1 base and J lost 7; bases outside the gene matches: 7. Germline V gene data show CDR1 as SGHNT and CDR2 as YYREEE (reference sequence). The CDR3 is CASSLFQGAGEQYV. The CDR3 DNA is TGTGCCAGCAGCTTGTTTCAGGGGGCGGGTGAGCAGTACGTC.

This clonotype was recorded a few times. The V gene is TRBV12-3 or TRBV12-4, the J gene TRBJ1-6; TRBD1 might be the D (5 bases). The CDR3 runs 14 residues. Trimming stripped 9 bases from V and 5 bases from J, with 14 bases between. CDR3: CASGAFGDNSPLHF. The CDR3 DNA follows: TGTGCCAGTGGGGCTTTCGGTGATAATTCACCCCTCCACTTT.